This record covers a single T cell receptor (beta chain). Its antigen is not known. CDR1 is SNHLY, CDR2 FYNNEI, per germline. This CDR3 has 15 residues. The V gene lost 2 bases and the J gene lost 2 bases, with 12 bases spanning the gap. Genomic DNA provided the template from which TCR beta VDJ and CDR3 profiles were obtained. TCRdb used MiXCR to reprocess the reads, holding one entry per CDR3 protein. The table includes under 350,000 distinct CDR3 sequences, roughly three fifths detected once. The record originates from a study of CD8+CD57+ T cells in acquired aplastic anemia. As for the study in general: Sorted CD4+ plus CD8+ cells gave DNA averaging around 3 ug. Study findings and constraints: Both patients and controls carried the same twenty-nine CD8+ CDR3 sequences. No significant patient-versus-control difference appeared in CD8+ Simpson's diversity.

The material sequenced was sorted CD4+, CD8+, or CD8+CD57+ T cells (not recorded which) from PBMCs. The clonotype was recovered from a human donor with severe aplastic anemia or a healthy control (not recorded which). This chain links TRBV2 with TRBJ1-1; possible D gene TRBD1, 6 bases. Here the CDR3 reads CASSETGSVNTEAFF. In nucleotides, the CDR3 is TGTGCCAGCAGTGAAACAGGGTCAGTTAACACTGAAGCTTTCTTT.